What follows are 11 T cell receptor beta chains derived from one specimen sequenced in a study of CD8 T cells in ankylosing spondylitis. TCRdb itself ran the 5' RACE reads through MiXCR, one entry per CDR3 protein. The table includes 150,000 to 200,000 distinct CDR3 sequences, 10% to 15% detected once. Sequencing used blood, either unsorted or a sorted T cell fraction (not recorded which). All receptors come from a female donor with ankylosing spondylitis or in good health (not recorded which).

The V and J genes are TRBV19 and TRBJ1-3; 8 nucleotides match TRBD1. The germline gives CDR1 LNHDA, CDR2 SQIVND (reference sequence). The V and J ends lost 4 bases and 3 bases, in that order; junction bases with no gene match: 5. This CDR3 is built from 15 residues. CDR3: CASSTNRGDGNTIYF. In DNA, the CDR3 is TGTGCCAGTAGTACAAACAGGGGGGATGGAAACACCATATATTTT.

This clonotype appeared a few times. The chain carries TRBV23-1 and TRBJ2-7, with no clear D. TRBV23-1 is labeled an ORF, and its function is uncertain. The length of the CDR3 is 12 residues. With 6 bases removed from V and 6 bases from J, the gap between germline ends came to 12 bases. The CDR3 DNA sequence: TGCGCCAGCAGGAAGTACTACTGCGAGCAGTACTTC. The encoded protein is CASRKYYCEQYF.

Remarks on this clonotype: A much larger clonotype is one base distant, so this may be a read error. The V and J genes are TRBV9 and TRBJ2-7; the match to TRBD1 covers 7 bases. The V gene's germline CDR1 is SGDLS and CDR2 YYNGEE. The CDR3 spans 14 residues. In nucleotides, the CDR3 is TGTGCCAGCAGCGTAGGGGACAGCCCCTACGAGCAGCACTTC. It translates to CASSVGDSPYEQHF.

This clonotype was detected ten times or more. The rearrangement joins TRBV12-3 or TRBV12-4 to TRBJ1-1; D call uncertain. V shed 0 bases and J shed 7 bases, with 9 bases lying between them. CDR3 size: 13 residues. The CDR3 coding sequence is TGTGCCAGCAGTTTAGCGACGGAGGGTGAAGCTTTCTTT. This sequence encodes CASSLATEGEAFF.

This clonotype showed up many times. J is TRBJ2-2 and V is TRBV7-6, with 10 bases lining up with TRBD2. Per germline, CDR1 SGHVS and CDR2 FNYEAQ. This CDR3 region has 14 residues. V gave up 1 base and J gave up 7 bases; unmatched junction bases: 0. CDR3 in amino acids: CASSLGTSGGELFF. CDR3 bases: TGTGCCAGCAGCTTAGGGACTAGCGGCGGGGAGCTGTTTTTT.

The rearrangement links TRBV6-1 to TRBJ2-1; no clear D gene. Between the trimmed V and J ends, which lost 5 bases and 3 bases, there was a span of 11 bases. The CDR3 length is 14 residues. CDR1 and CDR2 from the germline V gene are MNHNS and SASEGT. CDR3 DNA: TGTGCCAGCAGTCGAACGCGCGGCTACAATGAGCAGTTCTTC. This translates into CASSRTRGYNEQFF.

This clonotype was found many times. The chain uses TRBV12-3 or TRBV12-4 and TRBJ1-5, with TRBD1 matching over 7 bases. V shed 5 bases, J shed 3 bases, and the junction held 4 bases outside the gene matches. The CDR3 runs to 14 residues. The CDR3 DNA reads TGTGCCAGCAGTAGGGGACAGACCAATCAGCCCCAGCATTTT. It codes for CASSRGQTNQPQHF.

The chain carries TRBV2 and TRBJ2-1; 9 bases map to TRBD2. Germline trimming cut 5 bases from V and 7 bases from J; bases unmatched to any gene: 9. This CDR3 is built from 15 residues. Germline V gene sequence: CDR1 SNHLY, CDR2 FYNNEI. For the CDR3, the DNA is TGTGCCAGCAGTTGGAGTTCTAGCGGGGAAAATGAGCAGTTCTTC. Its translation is CASSWSSSGENEQFF. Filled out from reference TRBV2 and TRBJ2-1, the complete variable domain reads EPEVTQTPSHQVTQMGQEVILRCVPISNHLYFYWYRQILGQKVEFLVSFYNNEISEKSEIFDDQFSVERPDGSNFTLKIRSTKLEDSAMYFCASSWSSSGENEQFFGPGTRLTVL.

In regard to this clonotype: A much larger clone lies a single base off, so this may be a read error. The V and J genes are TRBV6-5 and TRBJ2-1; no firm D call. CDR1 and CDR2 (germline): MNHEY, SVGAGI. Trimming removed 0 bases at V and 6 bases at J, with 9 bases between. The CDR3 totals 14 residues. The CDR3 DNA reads TGTGCCAGCAGTTACTCCGGGTATTTCAATGAGCAGTTCTTC. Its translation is CASSYSGYFNEQFF.

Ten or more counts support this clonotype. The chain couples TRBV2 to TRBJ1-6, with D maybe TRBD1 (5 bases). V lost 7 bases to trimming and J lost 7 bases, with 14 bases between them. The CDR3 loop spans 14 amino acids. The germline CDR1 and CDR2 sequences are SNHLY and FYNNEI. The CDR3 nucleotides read TGTGCCAGCAACGGGGCTGCGGGCAATTCACCCCTCCACTTT. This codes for CASNGAAGNSPLHF.

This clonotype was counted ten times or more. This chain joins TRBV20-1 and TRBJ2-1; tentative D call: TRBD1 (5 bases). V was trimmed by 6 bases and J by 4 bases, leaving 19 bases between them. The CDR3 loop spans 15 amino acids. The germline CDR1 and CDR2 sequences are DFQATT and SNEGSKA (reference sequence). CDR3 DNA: TGCAGTGCGAGAACCGGGCAGGGAATATACAATGAGCAGTTCTTC. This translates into CSARTGQGIYNEQFF.